The 3 T cell receptor beta chains reported below all come from one sample, sequenced in a study of control samples from healthy donors and cancer patients. Produced via immunoSEQ multiplex PCR; TCRdb's table is partial and in-frame only. The sample holds roughly 170,000 clones, 70% to 90% seen once. Specimen: blood. The receptors were sampled from a woman aged 25-40 years in good health.

The chain uses TRBV9 and TRBJ1-1; D gene ambiguous. Germline V gives CDR1 SGDLS, CDR2 YYNGEE. The CDR3 contains 14 residues. V was clipped by 3 bases and J by 3 bases, with 12 bases between them. The CDR3, as DNA: TGTGCCAGCAGCGCATCCCCGCGGGACACTGAAGCTTTCTTT. Its protein is CASSASPRDTEAFF.

With regard to this clone: This sample includes further DNA sequences coding for the same CDR3. The gene calls are TRBV19 and TRBJ1-5; D might be TRBD1 (6 bases). The V gene lost 2 bases and the J gene lost 3 bases, with 11 bases spanning the gap. The CDR3 covers 15 residues. Per the germline V gene, CDR1 is LNHDA and CDR2 is SQIVND (reference sequence). CDR3 DNA sequence: TGTGCCAGTAGTATATCCAGGGGACCCAATCAGCCCCAGCATTTT. This sequence encodes CASSISRGPNQPQHF. Supplemented by reference TRBV19 and TRBJ1-5, the full variable domain reads DGGITQSPKYLFRKEGQNVTLSCEQNLNHDAMYWYRQDPGQGLRLIYYSQIVNDFQKGDIAEGYSVSREKKESFPLTVTSAQKNPTAFYLCASSISRGPNQPQHFGDGTRLSIL.

Note on this clone: One junction end does not reproduce the germline sequence, and a read error may be involved. The chain joins TRBV7-7 to TRBJ2-2; D possibly corresponds to TRBD1 (6 bases). The CDR3 is 15 residues long. Germline assignment: CDR1 SSHAT and CDR2 FNYEAQ (reference sequence). This CDR3 is CASSLQGRGTGELFF. In nucleotides, the CDR3 is TGTGCTAGCAGCCTACAGGGAAGGGGCACCGGGGAGCTGTTTTTT.